The 14 T cell receptor beta chains given below trace back to one sample, sequenced in a study of blood T cell repertoires in COVID-19. TCRdb's copy holds only in-frame clones and misses some; the assay was immunoSEQ multiplex PCR. The sample holds roughly 150,000 clones; about 89% are singletons and the top ten take about 2.6%. The sequenced material came from peripheral blood. These receptors were taken from a man between 60 and 70 years old with acute or convalescent COVID-19.

The chain employs TRBV4-1 and TRBJ2-3; TRBD1 is a possible D gene (5 bases). This CDR3 region has 15 residues. Trimming removed 0 bases from V and 5 bases from J, with 12 bases in between. CDR1 is MGHRA and CDR2 is YSYEKL in the germline V gene. The CDR3 DNA reads TGCGCCAGCAGCCAAGAATCGCCTAGGGGAGATACGCAGTATTTT. The encoded protein is CASSQESPRGDTQYF.

This chain links TRBV5-3 with TRBJ2-2, with TRBD2 matching over 9 bases. TRBV5-3 belongs to the ORF category, with a function that is uncertain. The CDR3 covers 16 residues. The ends lost 5 bases at V and 5 bases at J; junction bases unmatched: 10. The CDR3: CARRGAGGPCTGELFF. The CDR3 bases are TGTGCCAGAAGGGGCGCGGGGGGGCCGTGTACCGGGGAGCTGTTTTTT.

J is TRBJ2-5 and V is TRBV5-4; D call uncertain. The CDR3 extends over 14 amino acids. Germline assignment: CDR1 SGHNT and CDR2 YYREEE (reference sequence). Trimming left V 2 bases short and J 2 bases short, with 10 bases between. The CDR3 DNA is TGTGCCAGCAGCTTAGGTGCACAGCAAGAGACCCAGTACTTC. It is translated as CASSLGAQQETQYF.

The gene calls are TRBV6-5 and TRBJ1-6; possible D gene TRBD1, 5 bases. V dropped 1 base and J dropped 11 bases, with 12 bases sitting between them. From germline, CDR1 is MNHEY and CDR2 SVGAGI. The CDR3 consists of 14 residues. CDR3 sequence reads: CASSYLIRDAPLHF. CDR3 DNA: TGTGCCAGCAGTTACTTGATCAGGGATGCACCCCTCCACTTT.

The chain couples TRBV5-1 to TRBJ2-1, with a tentative D call TRBD2 (6 bases). The CDR3 is 16 residues long. Germline V gene sequence: CDR1 SGHRS, CDR2 YFSETQ. The germline V and J ends were trimmed by 4 bases and 1 base, with 15 bases remaining between them. The CDR3 DNA reads as TGCGCCAGCAGCGGGGGGACGGCCACGTCCTACAATGAGCAGTTCTTC. Protein product: CASSGGTATSYNEQFF.

The chain is built from TRBV24-1 and TRBJ1-2; D perhaps matches TRBD1 (5 bases). V gave up 1 base and J gave up 8 bases, with 7 bases separating them. This CDR3 is built from 12 residues. The germline V gene encodes CDR1 KGHDR and CDR2 SFDVKD. The DNA for the CDR3 is TGTGCCACCAGTGATTTTAGGGGCGGCTACACCTTC. The encoded protein is CATSDFRGGYTF.

The chain links TRBV6-2 or TRBV6-3 to TRBJ2-1; 12 positions match TRBD2. Trimming took 2 bases from V and 1 from J; bases not matched to a gene: 6. This CDR3 is 18 amino acids long. Germline loops: CDR1 MNHEY, CDR2 SVGEGT. CDR3 bases: TGTGCCAGCAGTTACCTAGCGGGGGGGCGTGGGTCCTACAATGAGCAGTTCTTC. Protein: CASSYLAGGRGSYNEQFF.

The V gene is TRBV3-1 (or the pseudogene TRBV3-2), the J gene TRBJ1-2; D not resolved. Trimming took off 3 bases at V and 5 bases at J, with 7 bases between the two ends. Germline lookup yields CDR1 LGHDT and CDR2 YNNKEL (reference sequence). The CDR3 totals 12 residues. CDR3: CASSQSTYGYTF. The DNA for the CDR3 is TGTGCCAGCAGCCAGTCGACTTATGGCTACACCTTC.

The V gene is TRBV18, the J gene TRBJ2-1; 9 bases match TRBD1. Per germline, CDR1 KGHSH and CDR2 LQKENI. The CDR3 is 14 amino acids. The V and J ends lost 5 bases and 8 bases, in that order; junction bases with no gene match: 7. As DNA, the CDR3 is TGTGCCAGCTCAGTTGGACAGGGGTGGGATGAGCAGTTCTTC. It is translated as CASSVGQGWDEQFF.

The rearrangement uses TRBV18 and TRBJ2-7; 8 nucleotides line up with TRBD1. Germline V gene sequence: CDR1 KGHSH, CDR2 LQKENI. V gave up 3 bases and J gave up 6 bases; unmatched junction bases: 10. CDR3 length equals 15 residues. The CDR3 here is CASSPLGQGRSEQYF. The CDR3 DNA is TGTGCCAGCTCACCCCTAGGACAGGGAAGGAGCGAGCAGTACTTC.

The V and J genes are TRBV9 and TRBJ1-5; no clear D gene. Trimming took off 4 bases at V and 6 bases at J, with 14 bases between the two ends. The CDR3 totals 14 residues. CDR1 is SGDLS and CDR2 is YYNGEE in the germline V gene. The CDR3 loop reads CASSPNWGAQPQHF. The CDR3 DNA is TGTGCCAGCAGCCCCAACTGGGGAGCTCAGCCCCAGCATTTT.

V and J are TRBV7-8 and TRBJ1-4; 8 bases line up with TRBD1. Trimming at V came to 5 bases and at J to 8 bases, leaving 10 bases not matched to a gene. Germline loops: CDR1 SGHVS, CDR2 FQNEAQ. The CDR3 length is 15 residues. CDR3 sequence (DNA): TGTGCCAGCAGCGATAGGGGGACAGGTTGGGAAAAACTGTTTTTT. Translation gives CASSDRGTGWEKLFF.

The V gene is TRBV7-9, the J gene TRBJ1-2, with D maybe TRBD1 (6 bases). Germline CDR1 reads SEHNR; CDR2 reads FQNEAQ (reference sequence). With 1 base removed from V and 2 bases from J, the gap between germline ends came to 14 bases. The CDR3 is 16 amino acids. As DNA, the CDR3 is TGTGCCAGCAGCTTAGGGGACATGGTTGGAAACTATGGCTACACCTTC. It specifies CASSLGDMVGNYGYTF.

The chain has TRBV6-5 and TRBJ2-2; D may be TRBD1 (6 bases). The CDR3 contains 15 residues. Trimming removed 3 bases at V and 5 bases at J, with 13 bases between. Per germline, CDR1 MNHEY and CDR2 SVGAGI. The CDR3 DNA reads TGTGCCAGCAGTTATAGTGCAGGGGTAACCGGGGAGCTGTTTTTT. It codes for CASSYSAGVTGELFF.